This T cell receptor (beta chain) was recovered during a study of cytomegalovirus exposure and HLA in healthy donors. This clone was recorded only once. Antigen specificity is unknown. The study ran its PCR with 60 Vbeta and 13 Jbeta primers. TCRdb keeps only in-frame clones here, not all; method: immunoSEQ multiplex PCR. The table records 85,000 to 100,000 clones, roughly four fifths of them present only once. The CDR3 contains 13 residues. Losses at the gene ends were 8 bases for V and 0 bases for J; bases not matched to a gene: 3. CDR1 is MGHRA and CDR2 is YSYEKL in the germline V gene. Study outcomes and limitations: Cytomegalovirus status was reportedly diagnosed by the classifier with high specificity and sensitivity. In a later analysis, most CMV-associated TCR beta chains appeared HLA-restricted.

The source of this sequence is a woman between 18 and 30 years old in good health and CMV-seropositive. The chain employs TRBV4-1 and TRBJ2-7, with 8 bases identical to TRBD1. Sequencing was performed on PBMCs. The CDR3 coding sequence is TGCGCCAGCCGAGGACAGGGCTCCTACGAGCAGTACTTC. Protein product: CASRGQGSYEQYF.